This T cell receptor beta chain was captured in a study of control samples from healthy donors and cancer patients. Profiling relied on immunoSEQ multiplex PCR, and the TCRdb table lists in-frame clones only, not all of them. The repertoire consists of about 150,000 clones, with around 90% occurring once and the leading ten covering approximately 3.4%. The germline gives CDR1 SGHRS, CDR2 YFSETQ. The CDR3 spans 14 residues. Germline trimming cut 4 bases from V and 10 bases from J; bases unmatched to any gene: 6. The receptor comes from a man younger than 40 in good health. The V and J genes are TRBV5-1 and TRBJ1-6; 9 bases align to TRBD1. Material for sequencing was blood. The CDR3 reads CASSAGTGISPLHF. In DNA, the CDR3 is TGCGCCAGCAGCGCCGGGACAGGGATCTCACCCCTCCACTTT.